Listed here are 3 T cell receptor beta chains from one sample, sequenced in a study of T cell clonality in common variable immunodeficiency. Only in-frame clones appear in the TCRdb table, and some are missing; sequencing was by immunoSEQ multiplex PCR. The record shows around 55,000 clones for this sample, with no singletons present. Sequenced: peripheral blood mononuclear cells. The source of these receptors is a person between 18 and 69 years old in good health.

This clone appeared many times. The CDR3 DNA, read in part, is TGCAGTGCCGCACCTCCGGACAGAAACTACCGAACCGTAACTGAA. Residues: CSAAPPDRNYRTVTE. The whole CDR3 protein reads CSAAPPDRNYRTVTEAFF. The chain carries TRBV20-1 and TRBJ1-1; D might be TRBD1 (6 bases). The read comes to an end 3 residues before the CDR3 does, leaving the germline J gene to fill in the end. V was shortened by 6 bases and J by 5 bases, with 31 bases between the two germline ends. The CDR3 runs to 18 residues. Germline V gene sequence: CDR1 DFQATT, CDR2 SNEGSKA (reference sequence).

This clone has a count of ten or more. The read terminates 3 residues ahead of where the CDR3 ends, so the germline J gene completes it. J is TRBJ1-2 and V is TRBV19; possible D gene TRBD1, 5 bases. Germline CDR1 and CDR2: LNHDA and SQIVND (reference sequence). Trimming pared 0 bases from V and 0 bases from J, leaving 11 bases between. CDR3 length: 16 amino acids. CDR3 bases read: TGTGCCAGTAGTATAGATCACGGACAAACTAACTATGGC. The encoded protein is CASSIDHGQTNYG. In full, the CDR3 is CASSIDHGQTNYGYTF. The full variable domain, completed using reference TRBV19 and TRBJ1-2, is DGGITQSPKYLFRKEGQNVTLSCEQNLNHDAMYWYRQDPGQGLRLIYYSQIVNDFQKGDIAEGYSVSREKKESFPLTVTSAQKNPTAFYLCASSIDHGQTNYGYTFGSGTRLTVV.

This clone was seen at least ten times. CDR3 sequence reads: CASSSLSGGDDGYTF. The covered CDR3 bases are TGCGCCAGCAGCTCCCTCTCGGGGGGCGACGATGGC. This chain links TRBV5-1 with TRBJ1-2; tentative D call: TRBD1 (6 bases). The read terminates 3 residues ahead of where the CDR3 ends, so the germline J gene completes it. The CDR3 sequence is 15 residues long. Germline V CDR1 and CDR2: SGHRS, YFSETQ. Trimming shortened V by 3 bases and J by 6 bases, and 18 bases separated the two germline ends.